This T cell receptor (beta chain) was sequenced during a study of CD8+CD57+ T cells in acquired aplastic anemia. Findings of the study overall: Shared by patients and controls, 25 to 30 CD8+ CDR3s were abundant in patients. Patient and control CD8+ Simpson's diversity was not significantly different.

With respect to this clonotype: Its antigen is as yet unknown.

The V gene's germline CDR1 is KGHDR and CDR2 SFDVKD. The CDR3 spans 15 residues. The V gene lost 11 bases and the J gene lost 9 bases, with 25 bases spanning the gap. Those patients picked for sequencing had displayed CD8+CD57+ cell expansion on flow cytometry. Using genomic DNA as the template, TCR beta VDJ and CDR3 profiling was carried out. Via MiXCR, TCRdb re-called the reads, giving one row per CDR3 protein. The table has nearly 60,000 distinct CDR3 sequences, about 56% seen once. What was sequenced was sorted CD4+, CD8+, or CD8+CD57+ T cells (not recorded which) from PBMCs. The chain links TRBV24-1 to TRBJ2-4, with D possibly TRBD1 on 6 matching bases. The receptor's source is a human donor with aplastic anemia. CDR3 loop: CASQTGTISPSIQYF. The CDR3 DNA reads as TGTGCCAGCCAGACAGGTACAATCAGCCCCAGCATTCAGTACTTC.